This T cell receptor (beta chain) was identified in a study of blood T cell repertoires in COVID-19. In the authors' methods: From reference gene primer amplification, estimates of nucleated cell counts were derived. Method: immunoSEQ multiplex PCR; TCRdb's copy keeps in-frame clones and lacks some. The D gene and trimming were derived from the DNA, and the V and J assignments and clone size from that table. The sample has some 150,000 clones, almost 80% seen once. Germline lookup yields CDR1 SGHDT and CDR2 YYEEEE. The CDR3 loop spans 15 amino acids. Trimming pared 3 bases from V and 2 bases from J, leaving 14 bases between.

The rearrangement links TRBV5-6 to TRBJ2-5; D ambiguous. The sequence was obtained from a woman aged 50 to 60 who had recovered from COVID-19. Sequenced: PBMCs or T cells enriched from blood (not recorded which). Here the CDR3 reads CASSYRQPRQETQYF. Written as DNA, the CDR3 is TGTGCCAGCAGCTACCGACAACCAAGGCAAGAGACCCAGTACTTC.